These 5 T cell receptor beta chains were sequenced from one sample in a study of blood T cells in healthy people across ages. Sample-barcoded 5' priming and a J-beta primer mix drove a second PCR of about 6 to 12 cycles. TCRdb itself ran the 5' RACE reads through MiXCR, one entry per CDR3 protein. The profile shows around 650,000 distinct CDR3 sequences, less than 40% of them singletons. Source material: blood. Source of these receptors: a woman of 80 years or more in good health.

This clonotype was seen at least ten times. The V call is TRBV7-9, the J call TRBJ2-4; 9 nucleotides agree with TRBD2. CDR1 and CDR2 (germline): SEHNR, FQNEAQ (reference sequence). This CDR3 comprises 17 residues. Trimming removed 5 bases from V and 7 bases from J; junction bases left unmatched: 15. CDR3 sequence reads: CASSVIHRGGAGNIQYF. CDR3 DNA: TGTGCCAGCAGCGTGATACACCGCGGGGGGGCGGGGAACATTCAGTACTTC.

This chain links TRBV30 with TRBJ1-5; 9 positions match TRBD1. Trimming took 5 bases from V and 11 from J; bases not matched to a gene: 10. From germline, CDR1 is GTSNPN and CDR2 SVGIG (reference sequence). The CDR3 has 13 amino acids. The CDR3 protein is CAWSRQGVGTQHF. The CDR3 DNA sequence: TGTGCCTGGTCCCGACAGGGGGTTGGGACCCAGCATTTT.

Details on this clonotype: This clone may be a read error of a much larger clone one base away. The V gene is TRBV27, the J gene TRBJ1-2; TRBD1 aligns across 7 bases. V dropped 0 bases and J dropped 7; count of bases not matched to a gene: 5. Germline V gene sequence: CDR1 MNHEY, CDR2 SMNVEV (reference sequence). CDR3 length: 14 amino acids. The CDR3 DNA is TGTGCCAGCAGTTTATCGAACAGGGGTGGTGGCTACACCTTC. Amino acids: CASSLSNRGGGYTF.

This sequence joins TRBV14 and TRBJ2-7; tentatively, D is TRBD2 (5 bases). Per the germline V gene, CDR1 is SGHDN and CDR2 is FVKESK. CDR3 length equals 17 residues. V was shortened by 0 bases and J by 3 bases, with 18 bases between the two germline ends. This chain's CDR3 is CASSQDLGETGSYEQYF. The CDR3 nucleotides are TGTGCCAGCAGCCAAGATTTGGGTGAAACGGGGAGCTACGAGCAGTACTTC.

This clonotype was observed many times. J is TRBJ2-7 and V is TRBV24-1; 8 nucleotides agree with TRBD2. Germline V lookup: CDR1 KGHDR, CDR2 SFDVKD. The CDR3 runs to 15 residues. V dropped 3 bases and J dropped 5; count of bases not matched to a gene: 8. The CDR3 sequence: CATSDPRGAVDEQYF. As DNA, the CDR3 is TGTGCCACCAGTGATCCGCGGGGGGCCGTGGACGAGCAGTACTTC.